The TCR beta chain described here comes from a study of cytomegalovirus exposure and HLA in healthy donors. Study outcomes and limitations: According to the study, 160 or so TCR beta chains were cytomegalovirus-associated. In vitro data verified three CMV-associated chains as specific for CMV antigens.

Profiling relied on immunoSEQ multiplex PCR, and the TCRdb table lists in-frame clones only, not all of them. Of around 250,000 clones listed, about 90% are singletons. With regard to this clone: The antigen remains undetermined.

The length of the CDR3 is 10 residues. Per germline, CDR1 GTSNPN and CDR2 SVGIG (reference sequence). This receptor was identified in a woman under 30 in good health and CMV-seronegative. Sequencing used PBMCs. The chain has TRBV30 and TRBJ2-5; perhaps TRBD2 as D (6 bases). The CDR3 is CASGQETQYF. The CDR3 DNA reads TGTGCTAGCGGTCAAGAGACCCAGTACTTC.